A single sample gave rise to the 17 T cell receptor beta chains below, sequenced in a study of blood T cell repertoires in COVID-19. Libraries were prepared by immunoSEQ multiplex PCR; TCRdb keeps only in-frame clonotypes and omits some of them. The repertoire holds 260,000 or so clones, around 89% seen once, with around 1.3% in the top ten. Sequences were obtained from PBMCs or T cells enriched from blood (not recorded which). The receptors were gathered from a woman in her thirties or forties with acute COVID-19.

The CDR3 DNA reads TGTGCCAGTATCGATCCCCACGATCGGGAGGGAGGCTACACCTTC. As protein: CASIDPHDREGGYTF. The genes are TRBV19 and TRBJ1-2; D not resolved. Germline V gives CDR1 LNHDA, CDR2 SQIVND (reference sequence). The V end was cut by 7 bases, the J end by 8 bases, with 23 bases between. The CDR3 contains 15 residues.

V gene TRBV7-6 combines with J gene TRBJ1-6, with D perhaps matching TRBD1 (5 bases). Trimming removed 4 bases at V and 4 bases at J, with 8 bases between. This CDR3 has 14 residues. The V gene's germline CDR1 is SGHVS and CDR2 FNYEAQ. In DNA form, the CDR3 reads TGTGCCAGCAGCTCAACAGGTTATAATTCACCCCTCCACTTT. The encoded protein is CASSSTGYNSPLHF.

The genes are TRBV5-1 and TRBJ2-3; the match to TRBD2 covers 10 bases. Germline lookup yields CDR1 SGHRS and CDR2 YFSETQ. CDR3 length equals 15 residues. The J segment lost 6 bases and the V segment lost 1 base, leaving 5 bases of the junction unmatched. CDR3 DNA sequence: TGCGCCAGCAGCTTGACTAGCGGGAAGGGGGATACGCAGTATTTT. It translates to CASSLTSGKGDTQYF.

V gene TRBV5-4 combines with J gene TRBJ2-5, with 8 bases aligning to TRBD1. The germline V gene encodes CDR1 SGHNT and CDR2 YYREEE (reference sequence). V shed 9 bases and J 4 bases; nucleotides not matched to a gene: 5. CDR3 length: 12 amino acids. In DNA form, the CDR3 reads TGTGCCAAAGGACAGGGTGGAGAGACCCAGTACTTC. As protein: CAKGQGGETQYF. Combining the CDR3 with reference TRBV5-4 and TRBJ2-5 gives the whole variable domain ETGVTQSPTHLIKTRGQQVTLRCSSQSGHNTVSWYQQALGQGPQFIFQYYREEENGRGNFPPRFSGLQFPNYSSELNVNALELDDSALYLCAKGQGGETQYFGPGTRLLVL.

The table lists this clone with a few counts. This chain uses TRBV28 with TRBJ1-4; TRBD1 matches at 7 bases. J gave up 6 bases and V 8 bases, and 3 bases lay outside the gene matches. The CDR3 is 12 residues long. Germline loops: CDR1 MDHEN, CDR2 SYDVKM. The CDR3 region is CASQGGYEKLFF. The CDR3 nucleotides are TGTGCCAGCCAGGGGGGCTATGAAAAACTGTTTTTT.

This clone came up a few times. The genes are TRBV27 and TRBJ2-7; 8 nucleotides agree with TRBD2. Per the germline V gene, CDR1 is MNHEY and CDR2 is SMNVEV (reference sequence). V trimming: 4 bases; J trimming: 4 bases; junction bases outside the gene matches: 9. The length of the CDR3 is 15 residues. In DNA, the CDR3 is TGTGCCAGCAGTTCACTGGGAAGCGGGAGTTACGAGCAGTACTTC. This encodes CASSSLGSGSYEQYF.

The chain links TRBV19 to TRBJ1-1, with D possibly matching TRBD1 (6 bases). Germline V CDR1 and CDR2: LNHDA, SQIVND (reference sequence). Trimming took off 7 bases at V and 1 base at J, with 16 bases between the two ends. This CDR3 contains 15 residues. CDR3 amino acids: CASTVPGHRNTEAFF. The CDR3 DNA is TGTGCCAGTACCGTTCCGGGACACAGGAACACTGAAGCTTTCTTT.

The chain carries TRBV12-1 and TRBJ2-7; the table's D call TRBD1 went unverified against the DNA. TRBV12-1 is flagged as a pseudogene. CDR3 size: 15 residues. The CDR3 sequence: CASSFEKGAVCEQYF. The CDR3 coding sequence is TGTGCCAGCAGCTTCGAAAAGGGGGCGGTATGCGAGCAGTACTTC.

This chain links TRBV19 with TRBJ2-5; D might be TRBD1 (6 bases). The CDR3 totals 17 residues. Germline loops: CDR1 LNHDA, CDR2 SQIVND (reference sequence). Trimming shortened V by 4 bases and J by 4 bases, and 22 bases separated the two germline ends. The CDR3 bases are TGTGCCAGTAGTACCCGGCGTCCAGGGGCTGCGGGAGAGACCCAGTACTTC. It translates to CASSTRRPGAAGETQYF.

Only a few counts were recorded for this clone. The V and J genes are TRBV28 and TRBJ2-1; weak D call: TRBD2 (5 bases). Trimming left V 3 bases short and J 5 bases short, with 5 bases between. This CDR3 comprises 12 residues. Germline loops: CDR1 MDHEN, CDR2 SYDVKM. Written as DNA, the CDR3 is TGTGCCAGCAGTTTCGGGAACAATGAGCAGTTCTTC. It encodes CASSFGNNEQFF.

The V and J genes are TRBV4-1 and TRBJ2-1, with 11 nucleotides matching TRBD1. CDR3 size: 16 residues. With V trimmed by 1 base and J by 6 bases, 5 bases remained unmatched. Germline assignment: CDR1 MGHRA and CDR2 YSYEKL. CDR3 region: CASSQGGQGARNEQFF. CDR3 sequence (DNA): TGCGCCAGCAGCCAAGGCGGACAGGGGGCGCGCAATGAGCAGTTCTTC.

This chain connects TRBV7-2 to TRBJ2-3, with 7 positions matching TRBD2. V trimming: 7 bases; J trimming: 3 bases; junction bases outside the gene matches: 7. From germline, CDR1 is SGHTA and CDR2 FQGNSA. The CDR3 loop spans 14 amino acids. In nucleotides, the CDR3 is TGTGCCAGCACCCTGGGCGGGGGAACAGATACGCAGTATTTT. Protein product: CASTLGGGTDTQYF.

The J gene is TRBJ1-5, the V gene TRBV2; D gene unclear. From germline, CDR1 is SNHLY and CDR2 FYNNEI. Trimming pared 3 bases from V and 5 bases from J, leaving 8 bases between. The CDR3 extends over 13 amino acids. The CDR3 DNA reads TGTGCCAGCAGTGATGAGGCTCATCAGCCCCAGCATTTT. It specifies CASSDEAHQPQHF.

The rearrangement uses TRBV19 and TRBJ2-1; 8 positions match TRBD2. V was clipped by 6 bases and J by 3 bases; unmatched bases: 7. CDR1 and CDR2 from the germline V gene are LNHDA and SQIVND (reference sequence). The CDR3 extends over 15 amino acids. Written as DNA, the CDR3 is TGTGCCAGTAGGACCGGGACTAGGGACTACAATGAGCAGTTCTTC. It codes for CASRTGTRDYNEQFF.

CDR3 DNA sequence: TGCGCCAGCAGGCAGTATTATAATTCACCCCTCCACTTT. Translated, it gives CASRQYYNSPLHF. The chain has TRBV10-1 and TRBJ1-6; D ambiguous. Germline-derived CDR1 and CDR2 are WNHNN and SYGVQD (reference sequence). There are 13 residues in the CDR3. V dropped 6 bases and J dropped 4 bases, with 7 bases sitting between them.

This clone was counted once. The chain joins TRBV19 to TRBJ1-1, with D hard to call. CDR1 and CDR2 (germline): LNHDA, SQIVND (reference sequence). The V end lost 9 bases, the J end lost 6 bases, and 23 bases lay between the germline ends. The CDR3 totals 15 residues. CDR3 nucleotide sequence: TGTGCCAGCCTCCTTACTCGTAGATCGGTCGCTGAAGCTTTCTTT. It codes for CASLLTRRSVAEAFF. Variable domain in full (rest from reference TRBV19 and TRBJ1-1): DGGITQSPKYLFRKEGQNVTLSCEQNLNHDAMYWYRQDPGQGLRLIYYSQIVNDFQKGDIAEGYSVSREKKESFPLTVTSAQKNPTAFYLCASLLTRRSVAEAFFGQGTRLTVV.

This chain joins TRBV5-1 and TRBJ2-7; weak D call: TRBD1 (5 bases). Trimming took off 0 bases at V and 1 base at J, with 11 bases between the two ends. The length of the CDR3 is 15 residues. Germline values: CDR1 SGHRS, CDR2 YFSETQ. Here the CDR3 reads CASSLGQGLSYEQYF. CDR3 sequence (DNA): TGCGCCAGCAGCTTGGGGCAGGGTTTATCCTACGAGCAGTACTTC.